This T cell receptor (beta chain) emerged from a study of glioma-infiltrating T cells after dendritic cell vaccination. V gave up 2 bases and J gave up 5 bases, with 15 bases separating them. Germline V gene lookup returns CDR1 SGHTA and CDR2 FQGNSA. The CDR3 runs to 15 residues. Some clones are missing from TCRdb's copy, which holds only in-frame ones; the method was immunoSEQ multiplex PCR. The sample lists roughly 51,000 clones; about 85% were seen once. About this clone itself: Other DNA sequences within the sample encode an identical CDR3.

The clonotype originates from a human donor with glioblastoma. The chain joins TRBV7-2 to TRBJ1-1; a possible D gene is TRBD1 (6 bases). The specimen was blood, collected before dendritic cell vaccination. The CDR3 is CASSLKGGGGTEAFF. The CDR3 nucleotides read TGTGCCAGCAGCTTAAAGGGGGGGGGAGGTACTGAAGCTTTCTTT.